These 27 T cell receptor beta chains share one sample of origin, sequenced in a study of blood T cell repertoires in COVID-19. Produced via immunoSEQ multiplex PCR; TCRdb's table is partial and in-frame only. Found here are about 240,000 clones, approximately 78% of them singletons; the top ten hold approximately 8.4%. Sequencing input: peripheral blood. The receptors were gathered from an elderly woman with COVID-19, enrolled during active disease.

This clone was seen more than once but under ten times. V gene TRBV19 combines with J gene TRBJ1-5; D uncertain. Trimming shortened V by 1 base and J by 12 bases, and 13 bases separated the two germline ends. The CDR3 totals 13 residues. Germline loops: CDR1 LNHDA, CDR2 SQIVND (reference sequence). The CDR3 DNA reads TGTGCCAGTAGTATAGTAATGGAGGGAATCCAGCATTTT. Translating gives CASSIVMEGIQHF.

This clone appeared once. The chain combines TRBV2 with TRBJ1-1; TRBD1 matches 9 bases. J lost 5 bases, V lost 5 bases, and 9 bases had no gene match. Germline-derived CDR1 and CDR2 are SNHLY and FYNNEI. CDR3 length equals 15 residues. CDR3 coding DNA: TGTGCCAGCAGTCTGGCGGGACAGGGAATGACTGAAGCTTTCTTT. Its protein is CASSLAGQGMTEAFF.

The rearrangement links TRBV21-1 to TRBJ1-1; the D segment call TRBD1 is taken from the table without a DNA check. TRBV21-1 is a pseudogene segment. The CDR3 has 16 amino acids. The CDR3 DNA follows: TGTGCCAGCAGCAACGTCTGGACAGGGCCGGACACTGAAGCTTTCTTT. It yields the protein CASSNVWTGPDTEAFF.

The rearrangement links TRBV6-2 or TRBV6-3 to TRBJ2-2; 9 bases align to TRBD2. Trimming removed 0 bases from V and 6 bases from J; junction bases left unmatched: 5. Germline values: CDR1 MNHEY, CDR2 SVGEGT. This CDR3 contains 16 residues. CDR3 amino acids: CASSYSAGGPPGELFF. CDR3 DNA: TGTGCCAGCAGTTACTCGGCGGGAGGGCCTCCCGGGGAGCTGTTTTTT.

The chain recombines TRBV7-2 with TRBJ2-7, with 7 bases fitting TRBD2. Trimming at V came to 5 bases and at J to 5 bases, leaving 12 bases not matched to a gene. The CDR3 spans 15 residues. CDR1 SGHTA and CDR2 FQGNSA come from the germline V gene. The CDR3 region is CASSRGLDVAHEQYF. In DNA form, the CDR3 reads TGTGCCAGCAGCCGCGGACTAGATGTTGCGCACGAGCAGTACTTC.

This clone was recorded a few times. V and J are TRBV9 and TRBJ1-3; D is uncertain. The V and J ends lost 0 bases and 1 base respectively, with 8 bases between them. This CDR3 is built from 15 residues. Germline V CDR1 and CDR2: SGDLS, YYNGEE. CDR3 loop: CASSVGWASGNTIYF. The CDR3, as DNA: TGTGCCAGCAGCGTAGGCTGGGCTTCTGGAAACACCATATATTTT.

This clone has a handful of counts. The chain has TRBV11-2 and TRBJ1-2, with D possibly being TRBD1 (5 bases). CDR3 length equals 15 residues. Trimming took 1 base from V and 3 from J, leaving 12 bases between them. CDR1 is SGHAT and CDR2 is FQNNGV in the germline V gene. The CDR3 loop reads CASSLVGAGDYGYTF. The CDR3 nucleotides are TGTGCCAGCAGCTTAGTAGGGGCGGGAGACTATGGCTACACCTTC.

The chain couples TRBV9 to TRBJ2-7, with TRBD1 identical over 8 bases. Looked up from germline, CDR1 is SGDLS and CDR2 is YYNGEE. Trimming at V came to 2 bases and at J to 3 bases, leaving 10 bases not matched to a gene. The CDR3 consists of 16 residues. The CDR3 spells CASSVRDRDRFYEQYF. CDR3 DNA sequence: TGTGCCAGCAGCGTCCGGGACCGGGACAGGTTCTACGAGCAGTACTTC.

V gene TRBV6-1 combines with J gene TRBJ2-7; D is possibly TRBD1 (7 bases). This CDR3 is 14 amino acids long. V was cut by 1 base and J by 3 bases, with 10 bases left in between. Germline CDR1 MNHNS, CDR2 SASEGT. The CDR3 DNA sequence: TGTGCCAGCAGTGAAGGCGGGACAGTCTACGAGCAGTACTTC. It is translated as CASSEGGTVYEQYF.

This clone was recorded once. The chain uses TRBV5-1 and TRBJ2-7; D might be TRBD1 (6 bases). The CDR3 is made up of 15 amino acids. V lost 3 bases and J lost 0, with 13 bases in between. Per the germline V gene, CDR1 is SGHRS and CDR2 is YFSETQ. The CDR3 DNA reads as TGCGCCAGCAGCTATTTAGGGGGTAGCTCCTACGAGCAGTACTTC. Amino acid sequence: CASSYLGGSSYEQYF.

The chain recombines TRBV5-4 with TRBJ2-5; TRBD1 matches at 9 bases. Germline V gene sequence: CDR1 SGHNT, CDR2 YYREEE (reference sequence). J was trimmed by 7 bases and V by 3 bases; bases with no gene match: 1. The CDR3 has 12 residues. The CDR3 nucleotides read TGTGCCAGCAGCTCGGACAGGGGGACCCAGTACTTC. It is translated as CASSSDRGTQYF.

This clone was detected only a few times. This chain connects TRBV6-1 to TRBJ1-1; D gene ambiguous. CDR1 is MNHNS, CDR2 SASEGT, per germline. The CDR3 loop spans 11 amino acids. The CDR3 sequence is CALSQVTEAFF. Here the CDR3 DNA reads TGTGCACTGTCTCAGGTAACTGAAGCTTTCTTT.

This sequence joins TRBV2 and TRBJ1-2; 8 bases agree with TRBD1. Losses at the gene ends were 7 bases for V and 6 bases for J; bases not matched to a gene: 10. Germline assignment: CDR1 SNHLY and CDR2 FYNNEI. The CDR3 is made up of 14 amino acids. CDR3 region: CASILQGGTNGYTF. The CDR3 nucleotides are TGTGCCAGCATCTTACAGGGGGGAACGAATGGCTACACCTTC.

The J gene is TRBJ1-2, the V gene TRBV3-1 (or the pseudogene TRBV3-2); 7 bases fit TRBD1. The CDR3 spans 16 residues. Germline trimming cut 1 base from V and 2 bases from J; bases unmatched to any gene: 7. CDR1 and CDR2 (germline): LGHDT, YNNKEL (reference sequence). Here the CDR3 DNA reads TGTGCCAGCAGCCAAGCCTACCAACAGGGGAACTATGGCTACACCTTC. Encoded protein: CASSQAYQQGNYGYTF.

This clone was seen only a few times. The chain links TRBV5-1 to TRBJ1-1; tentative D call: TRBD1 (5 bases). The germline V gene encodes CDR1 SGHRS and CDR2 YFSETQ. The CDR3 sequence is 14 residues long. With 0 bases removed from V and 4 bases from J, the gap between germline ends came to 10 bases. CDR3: CASSLASGGTEAFF. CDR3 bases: TGCGCCAGCAGCTTGGCCTCGGGGGGCACTGAAGCTTTCTTT.

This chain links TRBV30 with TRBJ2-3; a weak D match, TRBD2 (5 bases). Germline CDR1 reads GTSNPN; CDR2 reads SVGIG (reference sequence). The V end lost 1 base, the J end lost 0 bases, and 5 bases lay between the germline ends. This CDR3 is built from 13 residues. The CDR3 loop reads CAWSGGSTDTQYF. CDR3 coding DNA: TGTGCCTGGAGTGGCGGGAGCACAGATACGCAGTATTTT.

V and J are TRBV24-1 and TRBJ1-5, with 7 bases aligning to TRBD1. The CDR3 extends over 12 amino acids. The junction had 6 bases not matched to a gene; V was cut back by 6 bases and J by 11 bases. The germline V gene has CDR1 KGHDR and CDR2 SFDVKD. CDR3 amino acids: CATSPGGLAQHF. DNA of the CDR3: TGTGCCACCAGTCCAGGGGGACTGGCCCAGCATTTT.

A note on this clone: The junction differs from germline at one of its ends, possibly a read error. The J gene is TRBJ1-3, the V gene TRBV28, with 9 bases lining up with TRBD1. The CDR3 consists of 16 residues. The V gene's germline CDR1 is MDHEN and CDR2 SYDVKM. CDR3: CASKGNRGRSGDTIYF. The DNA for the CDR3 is TGTGCCAGCAAAGGGAACAGGGGGCGGTCTGGAGACACCATATATTTT.

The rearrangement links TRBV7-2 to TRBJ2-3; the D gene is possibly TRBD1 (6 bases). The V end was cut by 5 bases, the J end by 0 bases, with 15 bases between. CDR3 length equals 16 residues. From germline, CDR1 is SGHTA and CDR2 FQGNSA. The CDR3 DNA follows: TGTGCCAGCAGCAGGTCCGGGACACTTAGCACAGATACGCAGTATTTT. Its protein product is CASSRSGTLSTDTQYF.

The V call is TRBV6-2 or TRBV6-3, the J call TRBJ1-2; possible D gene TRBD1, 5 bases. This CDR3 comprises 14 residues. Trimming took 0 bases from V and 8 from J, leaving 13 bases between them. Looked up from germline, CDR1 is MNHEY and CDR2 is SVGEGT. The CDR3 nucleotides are TGTGCCAGCAGTTACTCAACGGCAGGGTGGGGCTACACCTTC. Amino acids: CASSYSTAGWGYTF.

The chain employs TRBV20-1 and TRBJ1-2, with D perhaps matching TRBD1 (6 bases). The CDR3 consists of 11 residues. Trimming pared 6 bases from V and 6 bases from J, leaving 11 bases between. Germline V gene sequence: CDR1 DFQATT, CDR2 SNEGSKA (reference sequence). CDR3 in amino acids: CSARTDDGYTF. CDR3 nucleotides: TGCAGTGCCCGGACAGACGATGGCTACACCTTC.

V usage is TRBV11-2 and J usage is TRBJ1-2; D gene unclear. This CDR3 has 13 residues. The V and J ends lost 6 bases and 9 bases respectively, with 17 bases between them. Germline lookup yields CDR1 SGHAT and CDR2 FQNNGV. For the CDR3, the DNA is TGTGCCAGCAGACCTGAGGGCCCAGGAAGCTACACCTTC. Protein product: CASRPEGPGSYTF.

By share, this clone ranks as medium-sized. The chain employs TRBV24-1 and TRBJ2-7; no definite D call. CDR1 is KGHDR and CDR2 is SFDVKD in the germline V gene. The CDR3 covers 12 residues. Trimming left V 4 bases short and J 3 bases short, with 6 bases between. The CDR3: CATSDHNYEQYF. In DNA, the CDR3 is TGTGCCACCAGTGACCACAACTACGAGCAGTACTTC.

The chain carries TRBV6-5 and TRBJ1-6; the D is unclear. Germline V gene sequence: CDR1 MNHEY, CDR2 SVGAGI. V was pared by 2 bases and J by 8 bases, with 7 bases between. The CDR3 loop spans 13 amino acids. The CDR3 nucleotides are TGTGCCAGCAGTTACCCCGGGGATTCACCCCTCCACTTT. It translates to CASSYPGDSPLHF.

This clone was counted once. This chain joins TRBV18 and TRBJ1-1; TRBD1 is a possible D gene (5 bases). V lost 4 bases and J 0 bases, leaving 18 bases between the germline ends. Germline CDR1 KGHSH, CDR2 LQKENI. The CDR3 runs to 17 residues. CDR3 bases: TGTGCCAGCTCACTACTAGCCCCGGACACCATGAACACTGAAGCTTTCTTT. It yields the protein CASSLLAPDTMNTEAFF.

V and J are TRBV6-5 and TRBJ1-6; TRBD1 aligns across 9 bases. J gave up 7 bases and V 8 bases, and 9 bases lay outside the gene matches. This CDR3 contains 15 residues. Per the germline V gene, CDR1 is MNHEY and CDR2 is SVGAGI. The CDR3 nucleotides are TGTGCCAGCGGGCGGACAGGGGCAGGGAATTCACCCCTCCACTTT. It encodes CASGRTGAGNSPLHF.

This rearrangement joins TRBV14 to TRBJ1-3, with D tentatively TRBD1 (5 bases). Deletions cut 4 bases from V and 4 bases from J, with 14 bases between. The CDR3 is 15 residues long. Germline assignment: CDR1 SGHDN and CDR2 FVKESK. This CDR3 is CASSPLGGVGNTIYF. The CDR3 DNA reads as TGTGCCAGCAGCCCCCTTGGGGGGGTCGGAAACACCATATATTTT.